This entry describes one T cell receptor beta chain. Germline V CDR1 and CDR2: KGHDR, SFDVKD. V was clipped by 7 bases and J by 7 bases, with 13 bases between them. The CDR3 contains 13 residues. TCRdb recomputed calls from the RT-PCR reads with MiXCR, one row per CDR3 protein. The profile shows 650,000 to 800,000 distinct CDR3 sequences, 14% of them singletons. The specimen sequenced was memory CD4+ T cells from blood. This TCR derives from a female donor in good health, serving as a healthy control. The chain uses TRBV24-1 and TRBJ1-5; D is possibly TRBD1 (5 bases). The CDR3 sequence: CATSPEGNQPQHF. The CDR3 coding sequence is TGTGCCACCAGCCCGGAGGGGAACCAGCCCCAGCATTTT.